The rows below give T cell receptor beta chains drawn from one sample of a study of STAT5B mutations in CD4+ large granular lymphocyte leukemia. Only in-frame clones appear in the TCRdb table, and some are missing; sequencing was by immunoSEQ multiplex PCR. The data show roughly 23,000 clones, around 76% seen once. Sequencing used CD4+ T cells from blood buffy coats. The origin of the receptors is a human donor in good health. Each CDR3 is given with its conserved first and last residue. A D gene is named only where the DNA matches it firmly. Only part of the rows carry a size: once, few, many, or a class if the clone is expanded.

TRBJ2-7 - TRBV7-8 - TGTGCCAGCAGCCCAGGTTCAGGGAGTACCGGCGGCGAGCAGTACTTC CASSPGSGSTGGEQYF
TRBJ1-5 TRBD1 TRBV6-6 - TGTGCCAGCAGTTACACCACAGGGGCAGATCAGCCCCAGCATTTT CASSYTTGADQPQHF
TRBJ2-1 - TRBV27 - TGTGCCAGCACCCCCCCGGGTTCTTCTAATGAGCAGTTCTTC CASTPPGSSNEQFF
TRBJ2-7 - TRBV7-2 - TGTGCCAGCAGCCTTGATGGGTACTACGAGCAGTACTTC CASSLDGYYEQYF
TRBJ1-6 TRBD1 TRBV6-1 few TGTGCCAGCAGTGAAGCTGCACAGGGGGGACCCCTCCACTTT CASSEAAQGGPLHF
TRBJ2-5 - TRBV5-1 - TGCGCCAGCAGGAGAAGGTTGTACCAAGAGACCCAGTACTTC CASRRRLYQETQYF
TRBJ2-7 - TRBV7-2 - TGTGCCAGCAGCTTTCTGCAGCGGACCTACGAGCAGTACTTC CASSFLQRTYEQYF
TRBJ1-2 TRBD1 TRBV5-1 - TGCGCCAGCAGCTCTGGACAGGGGTGGAGTTATGGCTACACCTTC CASSSGQGWSYGYTF
TRBJ2-7 - TRBV5-1 once TGCGCCAGCAGCTTGGCCCCGACAACGAACGGCTACGAGCAGTACTTC CASSLAPTTNGYEQYF
TRBJ2-3 TRBD2 TRBV2 once TGTGCCAGCAGTGATGGACTAGCAGCAGATACGCAGTATTTT CASSDGLAADTQYF